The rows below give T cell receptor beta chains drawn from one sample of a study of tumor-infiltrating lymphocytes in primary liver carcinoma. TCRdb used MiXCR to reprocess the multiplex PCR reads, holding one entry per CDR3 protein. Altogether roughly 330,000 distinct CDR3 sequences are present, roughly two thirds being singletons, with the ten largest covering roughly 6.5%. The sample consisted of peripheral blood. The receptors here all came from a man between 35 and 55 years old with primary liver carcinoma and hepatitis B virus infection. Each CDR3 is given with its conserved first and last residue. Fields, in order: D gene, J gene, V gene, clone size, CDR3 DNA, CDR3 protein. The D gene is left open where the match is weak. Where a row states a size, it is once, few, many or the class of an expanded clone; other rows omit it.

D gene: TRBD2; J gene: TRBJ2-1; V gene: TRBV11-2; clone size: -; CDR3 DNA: TGTGCCAGCAGCCTAGAGGCCACTGATAGCGGGAGATTCGATGAGCAGTTCTTC; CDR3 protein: CASSLEATDSGRFDEQFF
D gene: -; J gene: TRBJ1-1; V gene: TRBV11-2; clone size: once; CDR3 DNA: TGTGCCAGCAGCATACGTATGAACACTGAAGCTTCCTTT; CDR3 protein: CASSIRMNTEASF
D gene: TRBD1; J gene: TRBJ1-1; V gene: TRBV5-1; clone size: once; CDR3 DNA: TGCGCCAGCAGCGAGGGGGCTCAGAACACTGAAGCTTTCTTT; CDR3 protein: CASSEGAQNTEAFF
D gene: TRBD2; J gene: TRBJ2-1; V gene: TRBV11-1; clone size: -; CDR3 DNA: TGTGCCAGCAACGGACTAGCGGGAGATAGTGAGCAGTTCTTC; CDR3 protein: CASNGLAGDSEQFF
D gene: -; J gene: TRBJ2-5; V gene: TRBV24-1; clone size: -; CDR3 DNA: TGTGCCACCAGTGATTCTAGCCTGGAGACCCAGTACTTC; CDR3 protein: CATSDSSLETQYF
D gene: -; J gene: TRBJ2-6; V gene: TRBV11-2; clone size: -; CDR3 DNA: TGTGCCAGCACAGTGGATGGCGTGGCCAACGTCCTGGCTTTC; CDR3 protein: CASTVDGVANVLAF
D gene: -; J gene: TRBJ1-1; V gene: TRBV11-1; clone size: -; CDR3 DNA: TGTGCCAGCGACTTAGCGGCGGACCCAAACACTGAAGCTTTCTTT; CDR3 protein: CASDLAADPNTEAFF
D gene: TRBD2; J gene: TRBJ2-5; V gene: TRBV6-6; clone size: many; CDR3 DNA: TGTGCCAGCAGTTACAAGCGGGAGACGAAGACCCAGTACTTC; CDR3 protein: CASSYKRETKTQYF
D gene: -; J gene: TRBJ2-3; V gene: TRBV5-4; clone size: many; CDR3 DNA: TGTGCCACCCGGGGAGCCACAGATACGCAGTATTTT; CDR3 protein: CATRGATDTQYF
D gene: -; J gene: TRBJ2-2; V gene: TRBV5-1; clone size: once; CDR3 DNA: TGCGCCAGCAGCTCCGCCACCAGGGAGCTGTTTTTT; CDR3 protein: CASSSATRELFF
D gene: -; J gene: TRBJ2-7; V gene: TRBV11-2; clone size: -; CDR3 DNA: TGTGCCAGCAGCTTAGATAGGAGTGACGAGCAGTACTTC; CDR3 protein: CASSLDRSDEQYF
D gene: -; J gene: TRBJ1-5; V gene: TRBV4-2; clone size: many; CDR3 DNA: TGTGCCAGCAGCCAAGATGGGCGACAAAATCAGCCCCAGCATTTT; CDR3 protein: CASSQDGRQNQPQHF
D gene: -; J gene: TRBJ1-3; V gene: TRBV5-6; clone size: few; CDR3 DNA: TGTGCCAGCAGCCTGGGACCTCTAATTGGAAACACCATATATTTT; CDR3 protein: CASSLGPLIGNTIYF
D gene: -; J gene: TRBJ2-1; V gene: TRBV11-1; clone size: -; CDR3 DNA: TGTGCCAGTAGTCATGACGTATACAATGAGCAGTTCTTC; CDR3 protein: CASSHDVYNEQFF
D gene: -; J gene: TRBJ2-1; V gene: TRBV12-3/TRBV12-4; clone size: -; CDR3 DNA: TGTGCCAGCAGTACGGACTCACCGAGCTACAATGAGCAGTTCTTC; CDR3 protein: CASSTDSPSYNEQFF
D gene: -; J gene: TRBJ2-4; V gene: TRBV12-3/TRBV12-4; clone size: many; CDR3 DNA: TGTGCCAGCAGTTTTGAGAGAAACATTCAGTACTTC; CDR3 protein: CASSFERNIQYF
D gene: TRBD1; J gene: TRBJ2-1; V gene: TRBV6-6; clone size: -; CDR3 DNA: TGTGCCTGCAGTTACCCGACCGGGACAGGGGCTAATGAGCAGTTCTTC; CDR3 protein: CACSYPTGTGANEQFF
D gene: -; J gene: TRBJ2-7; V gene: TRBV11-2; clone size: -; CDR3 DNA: TGTGCCAGCAGCTTGAGTGGGAACCACTACGAGCAGTACTTC; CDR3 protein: CASSLSGNHYEQYF
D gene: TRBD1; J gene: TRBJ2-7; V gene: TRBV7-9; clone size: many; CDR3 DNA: TGTGCCAGCAGCCGTACCGGGACAGGGTCGGCCGCCGCCTACGAGCAGTACTTC; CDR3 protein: CASSRTGTGSAAAYEQYF
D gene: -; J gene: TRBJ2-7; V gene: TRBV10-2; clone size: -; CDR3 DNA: TGCGCCAGGAGTGACCCTGACAGGCTCTACGAGCAGTACTTC; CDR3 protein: CARSDPDRLYEQYF
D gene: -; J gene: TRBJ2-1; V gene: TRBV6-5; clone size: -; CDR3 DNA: TGTGCCAGCAGTCACTCGGTTTCGGCAGTCTCCTACAATGAGCAGTTCTTC; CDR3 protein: CASSHSVSAVSYNEQFF
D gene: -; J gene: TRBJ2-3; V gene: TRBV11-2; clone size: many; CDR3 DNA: TGTGCCAGCAGCTTATACGGTCAGGAGGGGGCGGATACGCAGTATTTT; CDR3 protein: CASSLYGQEGADTQYF
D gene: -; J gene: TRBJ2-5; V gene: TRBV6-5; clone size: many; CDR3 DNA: TGTGCCAGCAGTTACTCCTACACTGAGACCCAGTACTTC; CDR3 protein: CASSYSYTETQYF
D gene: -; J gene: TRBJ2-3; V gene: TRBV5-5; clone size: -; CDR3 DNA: TGTGCCAGCAGCTTGGCAGGGGTCCCCACAGATACGCACTATTTT; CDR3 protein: CASSLAGVPTDTHYF
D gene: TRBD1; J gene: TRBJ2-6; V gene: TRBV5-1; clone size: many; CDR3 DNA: TGCGCCAGCAGCCAGCTCCCGGGACAGGGCTCTGGGGCCAACGTCCTGACTTTC; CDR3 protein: CASSQLPGQGSGANVLTF
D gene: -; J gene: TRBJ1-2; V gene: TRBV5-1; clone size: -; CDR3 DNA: TGCGCCAGCAGCTTGGCGGTGGGGCAGGATGGCTACACCTTC; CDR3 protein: CASSLAVGQDGYTF
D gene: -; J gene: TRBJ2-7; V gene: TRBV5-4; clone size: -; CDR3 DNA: TGTGTCAGCAGCCTAAAGGGGTCCAACGAGCAGTACTTC; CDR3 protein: CVSSLKGSNEQYF
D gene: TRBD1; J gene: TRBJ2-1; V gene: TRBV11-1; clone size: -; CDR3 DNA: TGTGCCAGGACCTCATCCCGAGACAGGGGCTTAAATGAGCAGTCCTTC; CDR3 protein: CARTSSRDRGLNEQSF
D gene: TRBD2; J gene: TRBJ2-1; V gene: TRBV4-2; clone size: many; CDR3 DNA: TGTGCCAGCAGCCAATGGGATCTAGCGGGGCAAAATGAGCAGTTCTTC; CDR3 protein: CASSQWDLAGQNEQFF
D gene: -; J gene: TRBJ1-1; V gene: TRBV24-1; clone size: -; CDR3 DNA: TGTGCCACCAGTGCCGGAACAGACAACACTGAAGCTTTCTTT; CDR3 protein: CATSAGTDNTEAFF
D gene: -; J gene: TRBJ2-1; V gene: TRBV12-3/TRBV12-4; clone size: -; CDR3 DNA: TGTGCCAGCAGACGTCAATCGGTTGTGGGCAATGAGCAGTTCTTC; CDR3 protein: CASRRQSVVGNEQFF
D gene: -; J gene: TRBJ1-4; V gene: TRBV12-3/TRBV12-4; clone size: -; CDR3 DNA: TGTGCCAGCAGTTTGGACAGCGGGGAAACTAATGAAAAACTGTTTTTT; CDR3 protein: CASSLDSGETNEKLFF
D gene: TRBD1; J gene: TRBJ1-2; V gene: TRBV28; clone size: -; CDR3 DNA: TGTGCCACACAGGGGCCGCTCAACTATGGCTACACCTTC; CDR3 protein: CATQGPLNYGYTF
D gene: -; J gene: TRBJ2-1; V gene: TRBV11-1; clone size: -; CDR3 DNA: TGTGCCAGTAGCAACCTCGGGGTGGGGGATTGCGAGCAGTTCTTC; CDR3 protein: CASSNLGVGDCEQFF
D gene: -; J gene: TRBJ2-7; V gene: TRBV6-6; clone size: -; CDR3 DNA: TGTGCCAGCAGTTACTCCTCGAGGGACGCCCTCTCCTACGAGCAGTACTTC; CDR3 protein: CASSYSSRDALSYEQYF
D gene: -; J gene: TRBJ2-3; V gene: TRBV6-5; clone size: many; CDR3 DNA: TGTGCCAGCAGCCAGAGGGCCACAAACACAGATACGCAGTATTTT; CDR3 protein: CASSQRATNTDTQYF
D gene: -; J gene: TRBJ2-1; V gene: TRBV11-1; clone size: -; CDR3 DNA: TGTGCCAGCAGCTCTGGTTGGGACTGTGAGCAGTTCTTC; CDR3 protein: CASSSGWDCEQFF
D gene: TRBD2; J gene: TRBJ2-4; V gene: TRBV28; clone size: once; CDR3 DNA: TGTGCCAGCAGACCCGGGGAGGGTCTAGCCAAAATCATTCAGTACTTC; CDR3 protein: CASRPGEGLAKIIQYF
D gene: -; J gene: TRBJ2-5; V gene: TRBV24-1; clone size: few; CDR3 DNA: TGTGCCACCAGTACCCCGAGCGAAGCCCAAGAAGGGACCCAGTACTTC; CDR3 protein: CATSTPSEAQEGTQYF
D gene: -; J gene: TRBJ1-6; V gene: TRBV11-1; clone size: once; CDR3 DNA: TGTGCCAGCAGCTTATCGTTCGGTGCTTCACCCCTCCACTTT; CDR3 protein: CASSLSFGASPLHF